This T cell receptor beta chain was found in a study of T cells after posttransplantation cyclophosphamide. The method was immunoSEQ multiplex PCR; TCRdb's version includes in-frame clones alone and lacks a portion of them. The sample records approximately 19,000 clones, approximately 86% being singletons. CDR3 length: 16 amino acids. The V gene lost 0 bases and the J gene lost 1 base, with 13 bases spanning the gap. Looked up from germline, CDR1 is LGHNA and CDR2 is YNFKEQ. Study observations and caveats: After PTCy, TRB diversity resembled that of CNI/methotrexate controls. Later blood repertoires were often dominated by clones from the donor CD8+ memory compartment. Blood and skin or GI T cell repertoires showed limited TRB overlap.

Comments on this clone: What it binds is not known.

Busulfan-fludarabine conditioning, marrow transplant, and cyclophosphamide on days +3 and +4 were administered. This chain uses TRBV4-2 with TRBJ2-7; D remains ambiguous. This TCR came from a female patient between 40 and 50 years old who received an allogeneic stem cell transplant from a related donor, was CMV-positive, and had no GVHD. Some T cells may arise from the graft donor. The sample consisted of PBMCs, taken after allogeneic stem cell transplant with posttransplant cyclophosphamide. Written as DNA, the CDR3 is TGTGCCAGCAGCCAAGAGTCCCACTCGTTTTCCTACGAGCAGTACTTC. Translated, it gives CASSQESHSFSYEQYF.